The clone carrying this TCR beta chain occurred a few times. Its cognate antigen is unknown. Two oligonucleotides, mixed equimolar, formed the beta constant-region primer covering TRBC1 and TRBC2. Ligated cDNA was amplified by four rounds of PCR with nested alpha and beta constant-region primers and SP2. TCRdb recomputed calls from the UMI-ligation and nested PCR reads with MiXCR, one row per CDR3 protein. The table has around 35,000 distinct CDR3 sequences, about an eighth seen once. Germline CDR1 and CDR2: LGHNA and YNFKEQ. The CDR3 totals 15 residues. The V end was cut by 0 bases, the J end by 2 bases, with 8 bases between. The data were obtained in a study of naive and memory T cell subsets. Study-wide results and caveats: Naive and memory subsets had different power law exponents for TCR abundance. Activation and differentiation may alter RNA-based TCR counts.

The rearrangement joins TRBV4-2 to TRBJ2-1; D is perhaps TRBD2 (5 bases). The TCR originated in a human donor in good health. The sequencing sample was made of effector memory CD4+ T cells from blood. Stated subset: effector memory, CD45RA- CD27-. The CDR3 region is CASSQEAEAYNEQFF. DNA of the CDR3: TGTGCCAGCAGCCAAGAAGCGGAGGCCTACAATGAGCAGTTCTTC.